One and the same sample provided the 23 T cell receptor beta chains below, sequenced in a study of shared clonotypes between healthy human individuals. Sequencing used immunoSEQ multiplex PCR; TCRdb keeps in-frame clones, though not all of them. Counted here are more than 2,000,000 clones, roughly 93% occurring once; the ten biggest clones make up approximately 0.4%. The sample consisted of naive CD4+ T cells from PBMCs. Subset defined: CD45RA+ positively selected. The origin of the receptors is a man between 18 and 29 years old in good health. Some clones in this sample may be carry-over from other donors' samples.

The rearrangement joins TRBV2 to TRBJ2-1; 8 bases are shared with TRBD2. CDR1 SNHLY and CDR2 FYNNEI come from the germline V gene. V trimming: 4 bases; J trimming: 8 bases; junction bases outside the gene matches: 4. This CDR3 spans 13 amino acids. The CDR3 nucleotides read TGTGCCAGCAGTGGGACTAGCTTTTATGAGCAGTTCTTC. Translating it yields CASSGTSFYEQFF.

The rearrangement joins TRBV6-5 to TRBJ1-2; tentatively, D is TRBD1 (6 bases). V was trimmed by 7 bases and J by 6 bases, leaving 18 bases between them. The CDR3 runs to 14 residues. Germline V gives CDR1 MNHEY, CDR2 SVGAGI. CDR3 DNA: TGTGCCAGCATTCGGAAGGGGGGCGCAAATGGCTACACCTTC. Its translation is CASIRKGGANGYTF.

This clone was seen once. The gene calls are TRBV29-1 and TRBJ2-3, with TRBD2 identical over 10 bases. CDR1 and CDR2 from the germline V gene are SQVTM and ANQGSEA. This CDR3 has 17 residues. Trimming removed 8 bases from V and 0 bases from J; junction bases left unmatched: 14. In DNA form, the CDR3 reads TGCAGCCTACGACTAGCGGGTCCCCTGGGTAGCACAGATACGCAGTATTTT. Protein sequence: CSLRLAGPLGSTDTQYF.

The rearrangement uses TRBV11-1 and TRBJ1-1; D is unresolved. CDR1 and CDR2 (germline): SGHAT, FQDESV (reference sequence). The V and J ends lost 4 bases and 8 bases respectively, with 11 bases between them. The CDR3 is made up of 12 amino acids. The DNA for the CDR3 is TGTGCCAGCAGCTACCCATGGTCCGAAGCTTTCTTT. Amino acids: CASSYPWSEAFF.

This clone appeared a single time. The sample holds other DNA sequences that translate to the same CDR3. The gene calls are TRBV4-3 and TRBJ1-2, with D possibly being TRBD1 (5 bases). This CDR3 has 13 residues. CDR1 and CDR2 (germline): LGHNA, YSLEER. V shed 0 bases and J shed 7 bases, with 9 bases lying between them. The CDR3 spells CASSQDRVGGYTF. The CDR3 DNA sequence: TGCGCCAGCAGCCAAGACAGGGTTGGTGGCTACACCTTC.

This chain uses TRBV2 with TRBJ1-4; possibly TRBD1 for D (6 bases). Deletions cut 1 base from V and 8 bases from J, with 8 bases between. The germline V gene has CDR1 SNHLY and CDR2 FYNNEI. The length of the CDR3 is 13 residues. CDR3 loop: CASSEGGAEKLFF. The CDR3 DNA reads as TGTGCCAGCAGTGAAGGGGGGGCGGAAAAACTGTTTTTT.

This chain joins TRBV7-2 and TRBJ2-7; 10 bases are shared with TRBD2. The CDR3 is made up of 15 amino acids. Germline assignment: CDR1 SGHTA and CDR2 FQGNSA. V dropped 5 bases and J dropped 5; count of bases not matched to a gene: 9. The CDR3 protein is CASSAPSGSVNEQYF. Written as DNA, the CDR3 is TGTGCCAGCAGCGCCCCTAGCGGGAGTGTCAACGAGCAGTACTTC. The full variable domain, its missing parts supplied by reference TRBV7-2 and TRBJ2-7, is GAGVSQSPSNKVTEKGKDVELRCDPISGHTALYWYRQSLGQGLEFLIYFQGNSAPDKSGLPSDRFSAERTGGSVSTLTIQRTQQEDSAVYLCASSAPSGSVNEQYFGPGTRLTVT.

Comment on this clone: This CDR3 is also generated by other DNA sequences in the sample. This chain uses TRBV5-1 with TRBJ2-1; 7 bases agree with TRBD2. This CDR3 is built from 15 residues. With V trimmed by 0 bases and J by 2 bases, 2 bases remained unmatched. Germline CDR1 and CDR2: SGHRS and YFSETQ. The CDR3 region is CASSLAAGAYNEQFF. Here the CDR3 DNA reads TGCGCCAGCAGCTTGGCCGCGGGAGCCTACAATGAGCAGTTCTTC.

The CDR3 protein is CASSRETYGYTF. For the CDR3, the DNA is TGTGCCAGCAGCCGGGAGACTTATGGCTACACCTTC. The chain carries TRBV2 and TRBJ1-2; D is uncertain. Per germline, CDR1 SNHLY and CDR2 FYNNEI. Trimming took 6 bases from V and 5 from J, leaving 10 bases between them. The length of the CDR3 is 12 residues.

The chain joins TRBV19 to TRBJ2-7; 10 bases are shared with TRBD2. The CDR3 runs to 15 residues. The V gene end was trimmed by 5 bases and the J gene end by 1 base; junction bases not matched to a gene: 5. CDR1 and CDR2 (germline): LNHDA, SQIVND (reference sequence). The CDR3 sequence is CASSLLAGGSYEQYF. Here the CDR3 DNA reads TGTGCCAGTAGTTTGTTAGCGGGAGGTTCCTACGAGCAGTACTTC.

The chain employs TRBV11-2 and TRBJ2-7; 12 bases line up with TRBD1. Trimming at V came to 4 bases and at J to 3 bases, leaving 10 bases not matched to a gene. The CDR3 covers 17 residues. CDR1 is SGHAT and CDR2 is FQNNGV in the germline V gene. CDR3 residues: CASSSTGTGGQIYEQYF. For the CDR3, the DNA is TGTGCCAGCAGCTCAACCGGGACAGGGGGCCAGATCTACGAGCAGTACTTC.

The CDR3 protein is CAWGRPGTNEKLFF. The CDR3 DNA sequence: TGTGCCTGGGGCCGCCCGGGAACTAATGAAAAACTGTTTTTT. The genes are TRBV30 and TRBJ1-4; D remains ambiguous. Germline values: CDR1 GTSNPN, CDR2 SVGIG (reference sequence). V lost 5 bases to trimming and J lost 1 base, with 11 bases between them. The CDR3 loop spans 14 amino acids.

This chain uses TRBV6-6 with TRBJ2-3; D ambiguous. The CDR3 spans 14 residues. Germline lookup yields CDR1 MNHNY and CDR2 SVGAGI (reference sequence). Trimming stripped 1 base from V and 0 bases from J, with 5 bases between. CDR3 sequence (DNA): TGTGCCAGCAGTTACTACTCCAGCACAGATACGCAGTATTTT. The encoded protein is CASSYYSSTDTQYF.

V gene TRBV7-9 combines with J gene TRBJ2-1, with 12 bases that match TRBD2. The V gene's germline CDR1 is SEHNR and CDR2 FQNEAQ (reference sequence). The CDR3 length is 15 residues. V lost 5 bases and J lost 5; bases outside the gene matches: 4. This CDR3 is CASSRLAGEDNEQFF. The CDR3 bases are TGTGCCAGCAGCCGACTAGCGGGAGAGGACAATGAGCAGTTCTTC.

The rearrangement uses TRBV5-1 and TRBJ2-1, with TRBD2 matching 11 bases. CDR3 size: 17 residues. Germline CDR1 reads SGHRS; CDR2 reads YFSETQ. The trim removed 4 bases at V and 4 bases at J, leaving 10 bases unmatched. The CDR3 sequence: CASSTGISGRAYNEQFF. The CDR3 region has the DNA TGCGCCAGCAGCACGGGGATTAGCGGGAGGGCGTACAATGAGCAGTTCTTC.

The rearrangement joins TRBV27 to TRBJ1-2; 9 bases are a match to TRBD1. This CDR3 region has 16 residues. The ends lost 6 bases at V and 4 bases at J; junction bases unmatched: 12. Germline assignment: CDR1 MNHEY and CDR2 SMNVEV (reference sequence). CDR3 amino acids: CASRPPGTGSAYGYTF. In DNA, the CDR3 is TGTGCCAGCAGGCCTCCAGGGACAGGGAGTGCCTATGGCTACACCTTC.

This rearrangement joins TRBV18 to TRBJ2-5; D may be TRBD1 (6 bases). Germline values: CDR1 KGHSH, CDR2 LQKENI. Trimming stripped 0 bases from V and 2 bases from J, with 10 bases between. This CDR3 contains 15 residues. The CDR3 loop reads CASSPPGTRQETQYF. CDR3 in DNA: TGTGCCAGCTCACCACCGGGGACAAGACAAGAGACCCAGTACTTC.

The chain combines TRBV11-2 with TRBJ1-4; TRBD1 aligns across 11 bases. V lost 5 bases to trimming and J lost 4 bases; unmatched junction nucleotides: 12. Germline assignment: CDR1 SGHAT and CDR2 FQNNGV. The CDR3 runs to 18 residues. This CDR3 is CASSRWTGGAHSNEKLFF. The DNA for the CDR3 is TGTGCCAGCAGCCGATGGACAGGGGGCGCCCATAGTAATGAAAAACTGTTTTTT.

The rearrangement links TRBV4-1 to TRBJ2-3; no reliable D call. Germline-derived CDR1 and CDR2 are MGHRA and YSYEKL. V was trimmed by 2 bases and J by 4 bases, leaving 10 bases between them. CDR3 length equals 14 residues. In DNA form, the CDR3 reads TGCGCCAGCAGCCAACCTTCTAACCCAGATACGCAGTATTTT. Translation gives CASSQPSNPDTQYF.

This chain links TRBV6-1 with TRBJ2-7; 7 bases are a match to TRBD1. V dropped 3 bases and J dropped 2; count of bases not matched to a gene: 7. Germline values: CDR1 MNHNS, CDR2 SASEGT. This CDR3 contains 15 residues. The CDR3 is CASSEGRDSTYEQYF. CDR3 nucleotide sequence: TGTGCCAGCAGTGAGGGTAGGGACAGCACCTACGAGCAGTACTTC.

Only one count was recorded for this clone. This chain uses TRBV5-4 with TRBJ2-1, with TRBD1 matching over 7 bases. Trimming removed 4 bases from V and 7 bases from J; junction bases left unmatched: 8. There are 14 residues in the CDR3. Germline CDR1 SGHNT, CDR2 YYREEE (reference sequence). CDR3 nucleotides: TGTGCCAGCAGCGGGCCGGGACAGAGTAATGAGCAGTTCTTC. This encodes CASSGPGQSNEQFF.

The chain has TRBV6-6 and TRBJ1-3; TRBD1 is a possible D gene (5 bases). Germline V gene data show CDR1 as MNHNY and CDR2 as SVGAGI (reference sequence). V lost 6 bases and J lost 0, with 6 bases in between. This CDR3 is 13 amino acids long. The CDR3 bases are TGTGCCAGCAGAGACAGCTCTGGAAACACCATATATTTT. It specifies CASRDSSGNTIYF.

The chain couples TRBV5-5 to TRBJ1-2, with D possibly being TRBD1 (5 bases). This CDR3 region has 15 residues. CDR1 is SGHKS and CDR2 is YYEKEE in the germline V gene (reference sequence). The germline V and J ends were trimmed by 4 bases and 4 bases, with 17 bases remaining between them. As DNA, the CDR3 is TGTGCCAGCAGCCTCGGGACTCCCCAGGCCTATGGCTACACCTTC. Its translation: CASSLGTPQAYGYTF. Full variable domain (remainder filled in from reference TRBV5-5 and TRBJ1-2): DAGVTQSPTHLIKTRGQQVTLRCSPISGHKSVSWYQQVLGQGPQFIFQYYEKEERGRGNFPDRFSARQFPNYSSELNVNALLLGDSALYLCASSLGTPQAYGYTFGSGTRLTVV.